This T cell receptor (beta chain) emerged from a study of blood T cell repertoires in COVID-19. About the study: Sample material is recorded as cDNA or gDNA derived from T cells, B-cell-depleted T cells, or PBMCs.

Trimming cost V 2 bases and J 3 bases, with 11 bases left between them. Germline V CDR1 and CDR2: LGHNA, YSLEER. The length of the CDR3 is 14 residues. The data were produced by immunoSEQ multiplex PCR, yet TCRdb's version contains in-frame clones alone and is incomplete. The sample carries approximately 140,000 clones, approximately 84% recorded once. The J gene is TRBJ2-7, the V gene TRBV4-3; D is uncertain. The source is a woman aged 45-65 years with acute COVID-19. The sample comprised PBMCs or T cells enriched from blood (not recorded which). CDR3 in amino acids: CASSQTSVHYEQYF. As DNA, the CDR3 is TGCGCCAGCAGCCAAACCTCAGTCCACTACGAGCAGTACTTC.